Presented here are 27 T cell receptor beta chains from one specimen sequenced in a study of blood T cell repertoires in COVID-19 (dated by TCRdb to 2018 to 2021). The library was built by means of the immunoSEQ multiplex PCR assay. Here the immuneACCESS table is served through TCRdb, limited to in-frame sequences with V and J called. Missing clones are a known gap in these copies; in checked studies unresolved V genes cover under half, and the rest lacks a known reason. Recorded for this sample are about 270,000 clones; about nine tenths of them occurred a single time. In total, the top ten clones hold approximately 3.8% of the sample. The sequencing input was peripheral blood. The receptors derive from a man aged 60 to 75 who had recovered from COVID-19.

This rearrangement joins TRBV28 to TRBJ1-2, with a weak D call TRBD1 (6 bases). The ends were cut back, 6 bases at V and 4 bases at J, with 18 bases in the middle. The CDR3 sequence is 15 residues long. Germline V gives CDR1 MDHEN, CDR2 SYDVKM. The CDR3 nucleotides are TGTGCCAGCAGCCCCCTGGTGGGGGCGCCCTATGGCTACACCTTC. The encoded protein is CASSPLVGAPYGYTF.

The CDR3 sequence is CASSPGQGISNQPQHF. The CDR3 DNA reads as TGTGCCAGCTCACCCGGACAGGGGATTAGCAATCAGCCCCAGCATTTT. This sequence joins TRBV18 and TRBJ1-5, with 9 bases matching TRBD1. The junction had 3 bases not matched to a gene; V was cut back by 3 bases and J by 0 bases. Germline V gives CDR1 KGHSH, CDR2 LQKENI. The CDR3 runs to 16 residues. Drawing the rest from reference TRBV18 and TRBJ1-5, the complete variable domain is NAGVMQNPRHLVRRRGQEARLRCSPMKGHSHVYWYRQLPEEGLKFMVYLQKENIIDESGMPKERFSAEFPKEGPSILRIQQVVRGDSAAYFCASSPGQGISNQPQHFGDGTRLSIL.

This chain connects TRBV2 to TRBJ1-1; no firm D call. Trimming removed 4 bases from V and 6 bases from J, with 12 bases in between. Germline V gene lookup returns CDR1 SNHLY and CDR2 FYNNEI. CDR3 size: 13 residues. CDR3 DNA: TGTGCCAGCAGTGTATGGCAGGATGCTGAAGCTTTCTTT. Its translation is CASSVWQDAEAFF.

The chain recombines TRBV19 with TRBJ2-5, with 13 bases fitting TRBD2. The length of the CDR3 is 15 residues. CDR1 is LNHDA, CDR2 SQIVND, per germline (reference sequence). After removal of 5 bases from V and 4 bases from J, the junction contained 4 bases not matched to a gene. CDR3 sequence (DNA): TGTGCCAGTAGTGCACGACTAGCGGGGGGAGAGACCCAGTACTTC. Translating it yields CASSARLAGGETQYF. Complete variable domain (other parts from reference TRBV19 and TRBJ2-5): DGGITQSPKYLFRKEGQNVTLSCEQNLNHDAMYWYRQDPGQGLRLIYYSQIVNDFQKGDIAEGYSVSREKKESFPLTVTSAQKNPTAFYLCASSARLAGGETQYFGPGTRLLVL.

The CDR3, as DNA: TGTGCCAGCAGCTCTGGGGTTTTCGGACTAGCGGGGGGAAGCTCCTACAATGAGCAGTTCTTC. Its translation is CASSSGVFGLAGGSSYNEQFF. The chain employs TRBV13 and TRBJ2-1; TRBD2 matches 14 bases. The CDR3 covers 21 residues. Germline CDR1 is PRHDT and CDR2 is FYEKMQ (reference sequence). Unmatched junction bases numbered 14, after V lost 4 bases and J lost 0 bases.

The rearrangement uses TRBV9 and TRBJ1-1, with D perhaps matching TRBD1 (6 bases). Trimming took off 4 bases at V and 11 bases at J, with 18 bases between the two ends. Germline V lookup: CDR1 SGDLS, CDR2 YYNGEE. CDR3 length equals 13 residues. The CDR3 reads CASSTQGPAVAFF. The CDR3 nucleotides read TGTGCCAGCAGCACCCAGGGGCCCGCCGTGGCTTTCTTT.

The V gene is TRBV7-3, the J gene TRBJ1-1; TRBD1 agrees at 10 bases. Per the germline V gene, CDR1 is SGHTA and CDR2 is FQGTGA. The CDR3 length is 16 residues. The junction had 7 bases not matched to a gene; V was cut back by 3 bases and J by 3 bases. Here the CDR3 DNA reads TGTGCCAGCAGCTTGAGAGCCGGGACAGGGGACACTGAAGCTTTCTTT. As protein: CASSLRAGTGDTEAFF.

The V and J genes are TRBV6-5 and TRBJ2-7, with D possibly TRBD1 on 7 matching bases. Germline values: CDR1 MNHEY, CDR2 SVGAGI. This CDR3 spans 14 amino acids. V gave up 0 bases and J gave up 6 bases, with 12 bases separating them. CDR3 nucleotides: TGTGCCAGCAGTTACTCGTCTCAGGGGGGCGAGCAGTACTTC. Translated: CASSYSSQGGEQYF.

J is TRBJ1-2 and V is TRBV18, with 12 bases fitting TRBD1. This CDR3 has 18 residues. V lost 0 bases, J lost 8 bases, and 13 bases stayed unmatched. Germline CDR1 is KGHSH and CDR2 is LQKENI. The DNA for the CDR3 is TGTGCCAGCTCACCACCTCTCAAATCCGGGACAGGGGGCATGGGCTACACCTTC. This gives the protein CASSPPLKSGTGGMGYTF.

This rearrangement joins TRBV6-2 or TRBV6-3 to TRBJ2-3, with 11 bases fitting TRBD2. V gave up 0 bases and J gave up 5 bases; unmatched junction bases: 7. Germline loops: CDR1 MNHEY, CDR2 SVGEGT. This CDR3 is 17 amino acids long. DNA for the CDR3: TGTGCCAGCAGTTACTCTTTAGCGGGGGGGCCGAGAGATACGCAGTATTTT. Translation gives CASSYSLAGGPRDTQYF.

The V gene is TRBV11-2, the J gene TRBJ2-3; 16 bases agree with TRBD2. This CDR3 spans 18 amino acids. J was trimmed by 5 bases and V by 3 bases; bases with no gene match: 8. Germline loops: CDR1 SGHAT, CDR2 FQNNGV. CDR3 loop: CASSFGTSGGAIIDTQYF. The CDR3 coding sequence is TGTGCCAGCAGCTTTGGGACTAGCGGGGGGGCCATTATAGATACGCAGTATTTT.

This clone was observed a few times. This chain uses TRBV24-1 with TRBJ2-3, with 8 bases fitting TRBD1. The junction had 6 bases not matched to a gene; V was cut back by 6 bases and J by 8 bases. There are 13 residues in the CDR3. Germline CDR1 is KGHDR and CDR2 is SFDVKD. The CDR3 region is CATSSGGFGTQYF. Written as DNA, the CDR3 is TGTGCCACCAGTTCAGGGGGCTTCGGTACGCAGTATTTT.

This clone came up a few times. The chain recombines TRBV4-2 with TRBJ1-2; possibly TRBD1 for D (6 bases). The CDR3 consists of 14 residues. The V gene lost 0 bases and the J gene lost 5 bases, with 10 bases spanning the gap. Germline CDR1 and CDR2: LGHNA and YNFKEQ. The CDR3 region has the DNA TGTGCCAGCAGCCAAGAGACAGGCACTTATGGCTACACCTTC. Protein sequence: CASSQETGTYGYTF.

The chain links TRBV5-8 to TRBJ2-5, with a possible D match to TRBD1 (6 bases). Germline CDR1 is SGHTS and CDR2 is YDEGEE. Trimming left V 10 bases short and J 0 bases short, with 16 bases between. CDR3 length: 14 amino acids. The CDR3 nucleotides are TGTGCCGGGACATTTGATCCTTACCAAGAGACCCAGTACTTC. Its translation: CAGTFDPYQETQYF.

This rearrangement joins TRBV3-1 (or the pseudogene TRBV3-2) to TRBJ2-5; D may be TRBD1 (5 bases). There are 13 residues in the CDR3. V was trimmed by 2 bases and J by 7 bases, leaving 11 bases between them. Looked up from germline, CDR1 is LGHDT and CDR2 is YNNKEL (reference sequence). The CDR3 DNA reads as TGTGCCAGCAGCCAACCCATTACAGGGACCCAGTACTTC. This encodes CASSQPITGTQYF.

The chain couples TRBV27 to TRBJ1-2; D possibly corresponds to TRBD1 (6 bases). Germline lookup yields CDR1 MNHEY and CDR2 SMNVEV (reference sequence). With 2 bases removed from V and 4 bases from J, the gap between germline ends came to 14 bases. This CDR3 contains 15 residues. The CDR3 DNA follows: TGTGCCAGCAGTTTAGGGGGGGGGCCGGTCTATGGCTACACCTTC. This translates into CASSLGGGPVYGYTF.

V gene TRBV7-2 combines with J gene TRBJ1-4; no clear D. The V end was cut by 7 bases, the J end by 4 bases, with 13 bases between. The germline V gene has CDR1 SGHTA and CDR2 FQGNSA. The CDR3 extends over 14 amino acids. Written as DNA, the CDR3 is TGTGCCAGCACCCCTTCCAGTCATAATGAAAAACTGTTTTTT. Residues: CASTPSSHNEKLFF.

The gene calls are TRBV13 and TRBJ2-7, with TRBD1 matching 9 bases. Germline CDR1 PRHDT, CDR2 FYEKMQ (reference sequence). The CDR3 totals 12 residues. The V segment lost 5 bases and the J segment 6 bases; nucleotides outside the gene matches: 2. CDR3 protein: CASSKTGGEQYF. The CDR3 nucleotides are TGTGCCAGCAGCAAGACAGGGGGCGAGCAGTACTTC.

The chain employs TRBV3-1 (or the pseudogene TRBV3-2) and TRBJ2-3; D is unclear. Trimming pared 1 base from V and 0 bases from J, leaving 17 bases between. Germline V CDR1 and CDR2: LGHDT, YNNKEL (reference sequence). The CDR3 is 18 amino acids. The CDR3 here is CASSQACQDLTSTDTQYF. The CDR3 DNA follows: TGTGCCAGCAGCCAAGCTTGCCAGGATCTAACTAGCACAGATACGCAGTATTTT.

V and J are TRBV2 and TRBJ1-1; 7 bases agree with TRBD1. J was trimmed by 1 base and V by 5 bases; bases with no gene match: 4. The CDR3 covers 14 residues. Per germline, CDR1 SNHLY and CDR2 FYNNEI. This CDR3 reads CASSRQGQNTEAFF. The CDR3 DNA is TGTGCCAGCAGTCGACAGGGACAGAACACTGAAGCTTTCTTT.

V is TRBV25-1 and J is TRBJ2-7; perhaps TRBD2 as D (6 bases). Germline V gene lookup returns CDR1 MGHDK and CDR2 SYGVNS. Trimming pared 8 bases from V and 0 bases from J, leaving 14 bases between. This CDR3 is built from 14 residues. Here the CDR3 DNA reads TGTGCCAGCGGTAGCGGTAAAAGCTCCTACGAGCAGTACTTC. It specifies CASGSGKSSYEQYF.

The V and J genes are TRBV5-4 and TRBJ1-1; 8 bases are a match to TRBD1. Germline trimming cut 5 bases from V and 4 bases from J; bases unmatched to any gene: 7. Per the germline V gene, CDR1 is SGHNT and CDR2 is YYREEE (reference sequence). CDR3 length equals 14 residues. The DNA of the CDR3 is TGTGCCAGCAGGTCGACAGGGGATGGCACTGAAGCTTTCTTT. Residues: CASRSTGDGTEAFF.

This clone has more than one count but fewer than ten. This chain links TRBV5-1 with TRBJ1-6; 7 nucleotides agree with TRBD1. Losses at the gene ends were 7 bases for V and 10 bases for J; bases not matched to a gene: 8. Looked up from germline, CDR1 is SGHRS and CDR2 is YFSETQ. The CDR3 is made up of 13 amino acids. The CDR3 DNA is TGCGCCAGCCGGGACAGCGATGGGTCACCCCTCCACTTT. Translation: CASRDSDGSPLHF. The full variable domain, its missing parts supplied by reference TRBV5-1 and TRBJ1-6, is KAGVTQTPRYLIKTRGQQVTLSCSPISGHRSVSWYQQTPGQGLQFLFEYFSETQRNKGNFPGRFSGRQFSNSRSEMNVSTLELGDSALYLCASRDSDGSPLHFGNGTRLTVT.

The CDR3, as DNA: TGCGCCAGCAGCCGCACTCCGACAGGGTCCAATTGGATCTTGGGTGAAAAACTGTTTTTT. As protein: CASSRTPTGSNWILGEKLFF. V usage is TRBV5-1 and J usage is TRBJ1-4; 7 nucleotides match TRBD1. CDR1 is SGHRS and CDR2 is YFSETQ in the germline V gene. V lost 4 bases and J lost 7; bases outside the gene matches: 25. The CDR3 has 20 residues.

The V call is TRBV9, the J call TRBJ2-3; 12 nucleotides agree with TRBD1. After removal of 3 bases from V and 3 bases from J, the junction contained 5 bases not matched to a gene. This CDR3 spans 16 amino acids. Germline CDR1 SGDLS, CDR2 YYNGEE. The chain's CDR3 is CASSGGTGGRTDTQYF. The CDR3 DNA sequence: TGTGCCAGCAGCGGGGGGACAGGGGGCAGGACAGATACGCAGTATTTT.

A single count supports this clone. The chain links TRBV6-5 to TRBJ1-6; D unresolved. This CDR3 has 12 residues. CDR1 is MNHEY and CDR2 is SVGAGI in the germline V gene. V lost 7 bases to trimming and J lost 1 base, with 2 bases between them. CDR3 loop: CASTSYNSPLHF. CDR3 DNA: TGTGCCAGCACTTCCTATAATTCACCCCTCCACTTT.

This chain links TRBV7-9 with TRBJ2-3; 7 bases match TRBD1. Germline-derived CDR1 and CDR2 are SEHNR and FQNEAQ (reference sequence). The CDR3 length is 15 residues. V lost 2 bases and J lost 1; bases outside the gene matches: 3. CDR3 region: CASSLTQGGTDTQYF. The CDR3 DNA is TGTGCCAGCAGCTTAACGCAGGGGGGCACAGATACGCAGTATTTT.